The present T cell receptor beta chain was sequenced within a study of blood T cell repertoires in COVID-19. Overall study context: Acute-phase and convalescent COVID-19 samples originated in the United States, Italy and Spain.

The CDR3 sequence is 13 residues long. Trimming left V 5 bases short and J 3 bases short, with 10 bases between. The germline CDR1 and CDR2 sequences are SGHAT and FQNNGV. Method: immunoSEQ multiplex PCR; TCRdb's copy keeps in-frame clones and lacks some. This sample carries some 300,000 clones, 88% of them seen once, and the ten largest clones take around 0.9%. Cohort allocation depended upon clinical history that participants reported. The chain joins TRBV11-2 to TRBJ1-2; a weak D match, TRBD1 (6 bases). Sequencing used PBMCs or T cells enriched from blood (not recorded which). The origin of this receptor is a woman under 40 who had recovered from COVID-19. The CDR3 reads CASSTGGHYGYTF. CDR3 nucleotides: TGTGCCAGCAGCACGGGGGGCCACTATGGCTACACCTTC.